Shown below are 26 T cell receptor beta chains from a single sample sequenced in a study of human T cells and chemical hapten exposure. TCRdb re-called the RACE reads through MiXCR, storing one row per CDR3 protein. The sample lists some 350,000 distinct CDR3 sequences, roughly 6% occurring once. Time point: patch test 2, 6 weeks after DPC sensitization. As to treatment: therapeutic diphenylcyclopropenone sensitization with weekly scalp DPC. The specimen was whole blood, collected in connection with sensitization to the hapten diphenylcyclopropenone (DPC). The receptors come from a woman aged 18-29 years with alopecia areata. Some clones in this sample may be carry-over from other donors' samples.

This clonotype has just a few counts. The chain joins TRBV28 to TRBJ2-5; 11 nucleotides agree with TRBD1. The CDR3 has 15 residues. Looked up from germline, CDR1 is MDHEN and CDR2 is SYDVKM. After removal of 2 bases from V and 5 bases from J, the junction contained 4 bases not matched to a gene. CDR3: CASSLRTGGIETQYF. The CDR3 DNA is TGTGCCAGCAGTTTACGGACAGGGGGCATTGAGACCCAGTACTTC.

This clonotype appeared a few times. The gene calls are TRBV9 and TRBJ2-7, with a weak D call TRBD2 (5 bases). V lost 0 bases and J lost 3, with 13 bases in between. Germline CDR1 SGDLS, CDR2 YYNGEE. The CDR3 consists of 15 residues. The CDR3 nucleotides are TGTGCCAGCAGCGTAGGTTGGGAGAGAGACTACGAGCAGTACTTC. This gives the protein CASSVGWERDYEQYF.

This clonotype appeared a few times. This rearrangement joins TRBV6-1 to TRBJ1-4; D uncertain. Germline V gene data show CDR1 as MNHNS and CDR2 as SASEGT. CDR3 length equals 14 residues. V shed 7 bases and J shed 8 bases, with 17 bases lying between them. In DNA, the CDR3 is TGTGCCAGCAAACCGACGCTGAGCGGGGAAAAACTGTTTTTT. Its protein product is CASKPTLSGEKLFF.

The J gene is TRBJ2-5, the V gene TRBV9; 8 bases agree with TRBD2. V shed 0 bases and J 3 bases; nucleotides not matched to a gene: 1. Per germline, CDR1 SGDLS and CDR2 YYNGEE. The CDR3 loop spans 14 amino acids. CDR3 residues: CASSVALAEETQYF. For the CDR3, the DNA is TGTGCCAGCAGCGTAGCACTAGCGGAAGAGACCCAGTACTTC.

This chain joins TRBV7-2 and TRBJ2-3; D call uncertain. Germline V gene lookup returns CDR1 SGHTA and CDR2 FQGNSA. The CDR3 runs 15 residues. V dropped 5 bases and J dropped 2 bases, with 14 bases sitting between them. The CDR3 DNA is TGTGCCAGCAGCCCCCCCTGGGGAAACACAGATACGCAGTATTTT. Translated: CASSPPWGNTDTQYF. Together with reference TRBV7-2 and TRBJ2-3, the CDR3 gives the full variable domain: GAGVSQSPSNKVTEKGKDVELRCDPISGHTALYWYRQSLGQGLEFLIYFQGNSAPDKSGLPSDRFSAERTGGSVSTLTIQRTQQEDSAVYLCASSPPWGNTDTQYFGPGTRLTVL.

The sample holds a few counts of this clonotype. The V call is TRBV18, the J call TRBJ2-7, with D perhaps given as TRBD1 or TRBD2 (5 bases each). V was shortened by 8 bases and J by 2 bases, with 16 bases between the two germline ends. This CDR3 comprises 14 residues. Germline loops: CDR1 KGHSH, CDR2 LQKENI. The CDR3 DNA sequence: TGTGCCAGCGGGGGTGGACGGGGTCCCTACGAGCAGTACTTC. Its protein is CASGGGRGPYEQYF. Full variable domain (rest looked up from reference TRBV18 and TRBJ2-7): NAGVMQNPRHLVRRRGQEARLRCSPMKGHSHVYWYRQLPEEGLKFMVYLQKENIIDESGMPKERFSAEFPKEGPSILRIQQVVRGDSAAYFCASGGGRGPYEQYFGPGTRLTVT.

This clonotype was recorded at least ten times. The chain carries TRBV7-8 and TRBJ2-3; D not certain. Germline-derived CDR1 and CDR2 are SGHVS and FQNEAQ. Trimming removed 2 bases at V and 5 bases at J, with 14 bases between. The CDR3 is made up of 15 amino acids. In DNA, the CDR3 is TGTGCCAGCAGCTTAACCCGGGCCTGGGGAGATACGCAGTATTTT. It specifies CASSLTRAWGDTQYF. The full variable domain, in which reference TRBV7-8 and TRBJ2-3 provide the parts outside the CDR3, is GAGVSQSPRYKVAKRGQDVALRCDPISGHVSLFWYQQALGQGPEFLTYFQNEAQLDKSGLPSDRFFAERPEGSVSTLKIQRTQQEDSAVYLCASSLTRAWGDTQYFGPGTRLTVL.

V gene TRBV12-3 or TRBV12-4 combines with J gene TRBJ2-7; the D gene is possibly TRBD1 (5 bases). CDR3 length: 14 residues. Trimming took 6 bases from V and 6 from J, leaving 18 bases between them. The CDR3 DNA is TGTGCCAGCAGCCCGCTAGGCAGGGCGAGCGAGCAGTACTTC. It specifies CASSPLGRASEQYF.

The V gene is TRBV3-1, the J gene TRBJ2-1; 8 nucleotides line up with TRBD2. The junction had 2 bases not matched to a gene; V was cut back by 0 bases and J by 7 bases. Germline lookup yields CDR1 LGHDT and CDR2 YNNKEL (reference sequence). This CDR3 is built from 14 residues. CDR3 protein: CASSQDSGGNEQFF. The CDR3 DNA sequence: TGTGCCAGCAGCCAAGATTCGGGGGGGAATGAGCAGTTCTTC.

This clonotype occurred a few times. The CDR3 DNA reads TGTGCCAGCAGCCTCCGCGGCGGGGACACTGAAGCTTTCTTT. Protein product: CASSLRGGDTEAFF. The chain links TRBV3-1 to TRBJ1-1; D gene ambiguous. V was pared by 4 bases and J by 3 bases, with 12 bases between. This CDR3 has 14 amino acids. Germline V gives CDR1 LGHDT, CDR2 YNNKEL (reference sequence). The variable domain in full, with the rest retrieved from reference TRBV3-1 and TRBJ1-1, is DTAVSQTPKYLVTQMGNDKSIKCEQNLGHDTMYWYKQDSKKFLKIMFSYNNKELIINETVPNRFSPKSPDKAHLNLHINSLELGDSAVYFCASSLRGGDTEAFFGQGTRLTVV.

In this sample, this clonotype turned up a few times. The chain carries TRBV29-1 and TRBJ2-7, with 11 bases that match TRBD2. This CDR3 contains 13 residues. Trimming took 7 bases from V and 4 from J; bases not matched to a gene: 6. Germline loops: CDR1 SQVTM, CDR2 ANQGSEA. The CDR3 nucleotides are TGCAGCGCAACTAGCGGGGGCCCTTACGAGCAGTACTTC. Protein sequence: CSATSGGPYEQYF.

This chain links TRBV6-6 with TRBJ2-3; 9 bases map to TRBD1. Germline V gene data show CDR1 as MNHNY and CDR2 as SVGAGI (reference sequence). J gave up 3 bases and V 7 bases, and 11 bases lay outside the gene matches. The CDR3 covers 16 residues. The CDR3 loop reads CASNTGQGILTDTQYF. In DNA form, the CDR3 reads TGTGCCAGCAATACCGGACAGGGGATACTAACAGATACGCAGTATTTT.

V and J are TRBV5-1 and TRBJ1-1, with TRBD1 matching 11 bases. CDR1 and CDR2 (germline): SGHRS, YFSETQ. V lost 1 base to trimming and J lost 4 bases; unmatched junction nucleotides: 6. The CDR3 totals 16 residues. CDR3 sequence: CASSLSPGTGGTEAFF. The CDR3 nucleotides read TGCGCCAGCAGCTTGAGCCCCGGGACAGGGGGCACTGAAGCTTTCTTT.

The V call is TRBV6-1, the J call TRBJ1-4, with D possibly matching TRBD1 (6 bases). Between the trimmed V and J ends, which lost 1 base and 4 bases, there was a span of 7 bases. Looked up from germline, CDR1 is MNHNS and CDR2 is SASEGT. The CDR3 consists of 14 residues. Written as DNA, the CDR3 is TGTGCCAGCAGTGAAGAGGACAGTAATGAAAAACTGTTTTTT. It is translated as CASSEEDSNEKLFF.

The chain combines TRBV14 with TRBJ1-1; the D is unclear. The germline gives CDR1 SGHDN, CDR2 FVKESK. CDR3 size: 15 residues. Trimming removed 1 base from V and 2 bases from J, with 11 bases in between. The CDR3 spells CASSQAPLANTEAFF. The CDR3 DNA is TGTGCCAGCAGCCAAGCTCCCCTCGCCAACACTGAAGCTTTCTTT.

This clonotype was counted many times. J is TRBJ1-3 and V is TRBV12-3 or TRBV12-4, with 7 bases lining up with TRBD1. The junction had 6 bases not matched to a gene; V was cut back by 3 bases and J by 7 bases. The CDR3 has 14 amino acids. This chain's CDR3 is CASSFGGQRNTIYF. Written as DNA, the CDR3 is TGTGCCAGCAGTTTTGGGGGACAGAGGAACACCATATATTTT.

This clonotype was seen repeatedly, ten times or more. The chain is built from TRBV9 and TRBJ2-7; D unclear. The germline V gene encodes CDR1 SGDLS and CDR2 YYNGEE. The CDR3 sequence is 12 residues long. V lost 2 bases and J lost 6, with 9 bases in between. CDR3 amino acids: CASSVPPGEQYF. The DNA of the CDR3 is TGTGCCAGCAGCGTCCCCCCTGGCGAGCAGTACTTC.

The genes are TRBV10-3 and TRBJ2-3; D ambiguous. Germline loops: CDR1 ENHRY, CDR2 SYGVKD. The CDR3 extends over 14 amino acids. Trimming shortened V by 0 bases and J by 0 bases, and 4 bases separated the two germline ends. The CDR3 sequence: CAISESVSTDTQYF. CDR3 bases: TGTGCCATCAGTGAGTCGGTGAGCACAGATACGCAGTATTTT.

This clonotype was counted between two and nine times. The chain is built from TRBV11-2 and TRBJ1-1; no clear D gene. There are 13 residues in the CDR3. V shed 6 bases and J shed 13 bases, with 21 bases lying between them. Germline V gives CDR1 SGHAT, CDR2 FQNNGV. The CDR3 DNA reads as TGTGCCAGCAGACATCTAATCCGGACCGATGTTTTCTTT. Amino acids: CASRHLIRTDVFF.

This chain links TRBV9 with TRBJ1-1; D not certain. V lost 3 bases, J lost 0 bases, and 12 bases lay in between. The germline gives CDR1 SGDLS, CDR2 YYNGEE. CDR3 length: 15 residues. For the CDR3, the DNA is TGTGCCAGCAGCGCCGCAGTGAACATGAACACTGAAGCTTTCTTT. This translates into CASSAAVNMNTEAFF.

This clonotype came up a few times. This rearrangement joins TRBV2 to TRBJ2-7; D is unresolved. This CDR3 is built from 12 residues. Trimming removed 7 bases from V and 4 bases from J, with 11 bases in between. Germline V gives CDR1 SNHLY, CDR2 FYNNEI. The CDR3 DNA follows: TGTGCCAGCACCCCACGGGTGTACGAGCAGTACTTC. It codes for CASTPRVYEQYF.

This clonotype occurred many times. V usage is TRBV12-3 or TRBV12-4 and J usage is TRBJ1-1; no reliable D call. The CDR3 is 11 residues long. Trimming took off 6 bases at V and 12 bases at J, with 14 bases between the two ends. Written as DNA, the CDR3 is TGTGCCAGCAGCTCGCAACTTCTTACTTTCTTT. Protein sequence: CASSSQLLTFF.

The chain employs TRBV7-9 and TRBJ2-5, with D uncertain. Germline loops: CDR1 SEHNR, CDR2 FQNEAQ (reference sequence). This CDR3 is built from 12 residues. The V end lost 4 bases, the J end lost 4 bases, and 7 bases lay between the germline ends. As DNA, the CDR3 is TGTGCCAGCAGCTCATCGCCAGAGACCCAGTACTTC. Protein sequence: CASSSSPETQYF.

This clonotype was found a few times. This chain links TRBV20-1 with TRBJ2-3; D gene unclear. The germline CDR1 and CDR2 sequences are DFQATT and SNEGSKA (reference sequence). Trimming cost V 1 base and J 2 bases, with 13 bases left between them. The CDR3 runs 15 residues. The CDR3 DNA reads TGCAGTGCTAGAGTAATCCGGGCCTTCACAGATACGCAGTATTTT. Amino acid sequence: CSARVIRAFTDTQYF.

This clonotype has a handful of counts. In DNA, the CDR3 is TGTGCCAGCAGTTACTCTTCTGTCGAGCAGTACTTC. Amino acid sequence: CASSYSSVEQYF. The chain employs TRBV6-2 or TRBV6-3 and TRBJ2-7; D is undetermined. The CDR3 length is 12 residues. The V end was cut by 0 bases, the J end by 6 bases, with 6 bases between. Germline V gene data show CDR1 as MNHEY and CDR2 as SVGEGT.

This clonotype was seen a few times. The chain is built from TRBV2 and TRBJ2-1; possibly TRBD1 or TRBD2 for D (5 bases each). Germline CDR1 reads SNHLY; CDR2 reads FYNNEI. Trimming took 1 base from V and 0 from J, leaving 10 bases between them. The CDR3 runs 16 residues. CDR3 region: CASSEGEGPSYNEQFF. The CDR3 DNA is TGTGCCAGCAGTGAAGGTGAGGGGCCCTCCTACAATGAGCAGTTCTTC.